This T cell receptor beta chain was captured by sequencing in a study of blood T cell repertoires in COVID-19. About the study: The cDNA or gDNA used as material had been derived from T cells, B-cell-depleted T cells, or PBMCs.

Trimming removed 3 bases at V and 6 bases at J, with 12 bases between. This CDR3 comprises 12 residues. Germline V lookup: CDR1 GTSNPN, CDR2 SVGIG (reference sequence). Original processing methods: Amplified reference gene primers provided the basis for estimating nucleated cell counts. Libraries were prepared by immunoSEQ multiplex PCR; TCRdb keeps only in-frame clonotypes and omits some of them. The DNA gave D and trimming, while V, J and clone size come from that table. The sample comprises about 160,000 clones, approximately 88% of which are singletons, and roughly 9% rests with the top ten. The rearrangement uses TRBV30 and TRBJ2-7, with D tentatively TRBD1 (5 bases). What was sequenced was peripheral blood. The receptor was isolated from a woman older than 75 with active or convalescent COVID-19. This CDR3 reads CAWRRRRGEQYF. The CDR3 nucleotides read TGTGCCTGGAGAAGAAGAAGGGGCGAGCAGTACTTC.